The clone carrying this T cell receptor beta chain has only a few counts. Antigen specificity is unknown. At one end, the junction sequence differs from germline, possibly due to a read error. The entry originates in a study of regulatory T cells in long-lasting Graves disease. CDR3 length equals 14 residues. Study-level findings and limits: Relative to newly diagnosed Graves' patients, persistent ones had lower TCR diversity. Small sample size may have lowered accuracy. The study found TRBV28, TRBJ1-2 and TRBJ2-5 favored in persistent disease.

Stated time point: persistent/refractory GD, antithyroid drugs over 5 years with positive TRAb. TCR sequences were obtained from RNA taken from PBMCs. Arm-PCR with iRepertoire HTBI primers amplified the CDR3 regions for these TCR beta libraries. TCRdb independently ran MiXCR on the multiplex PCR reads; one entry per CDR3 protein. The data show approximately 350,000 distinct CDR3 sequences, roughly 20% seen once. This sequence joins TRBV12-3 or TRBV12-4 and TRBJ1-2; maybe TRBD1 (6 bases). This sequence was found in a woman aged 40 to 55 with Graves disease. The specimen was peripheral blood mononuclear cells (PBMCs), collected when the disease was refractory, from a patient treated with antithyroid drugs. The CDR3: CAGSLTGNYDGYTF. Here the CDR3 DNA reads TGTGCCGGCAGTCTAACAGGGAATTACGATGGCTACACCTTC.